The clone carrying this T cell receptor beta chain appeared a single time. Assay: immunoSEQ multiplex PCR; the TCRdb copy retains only in-frame clones and omits some. Of 100,000 or so clones listed, roughly 79% are singletons. The sample comes from a study of blood T cell repertoires in COVID-19. Looking at the study overall: Sites across the United States, Italy and Spain contributed samples from acute and convalescent COVID-19.

The specimen sequenced was peripheral blood. This clonotype was obtained from a man in his 70s with active or convalescent COVID-19.

CDR3 sequence (DNA): TGCGCCAGCAGCCAATCGGACAGACTGAACACTGAAGCTTTCTTT. Protein sequence: CASSQSDRLNTEAFF. The rearrangement uses TRBV5-1 and TRBJ1-1, with D perhaps TRBD1 (6 bases). The V end was cut by 4 bases, the J end by 0 bases, with 13 bases between. This CDR3 is built from 15 residues. CDR1 and CDR2 (germline): SGHRS, YFSETQ. The complete variable domain, with remaining parts taken from reference TRBV5-1 and TRBJ1-1, reads KAGVTQTPRYLIKTRGQQVTLSCSPISGHRSVSWYQQTPGQGLQFLFEYFSETQRNKGNFPGRFSGRQFSNSRSEMNVSTLELGDSALYLCASSQSDRLNTEAFFGQGTRLTVV.